This TCR beta chain is drawn from a study of beta chain features in type 1 diabetes. Study conclusions and caveats: Whether HLA type influences TCRB rearrangement remained unresolved here. In all four CD4+ subsets, TCRB CDR3 length was significantly, moderately reduced in type 1 diabetes.

V was trimmed by 8 bases and J by 3 bases, leaving 11 bases between them. The CDR3 runs 13 residues. In germline, CDR1 is SNHLY, CDR2 FYNNEI. Sequencing targeted expressed TCRB transcripts, as all isolated RNA had been reverse transcribed. TCRdb keeps only in-frame clones here, not all; method: immunoSEQ multiplex PCR. The table includes roughly 350,000 clones, around 9.6% detected once. About this clone itself: The antigen remains unidentified.

This chain connects TRBV2 to TRBJ1-5; D possibly corresponds to TRBD1 (6 bases). Sequenced: central memory CD4+ T cells from blood. The sequence was obtained from a man aged 30 to 45 with type 1 diabetes. In DNA, the CDR3 is TGTGCCAGCTTGAGGGGACACAATCAGCCCCAGCATTTT. This translates into CASLRGHNQPQHF.